This T cell receptor beta chain was obtained from a study of blood T cell repertoires in COVID-19. Assay: immunoSEQ multiplex PCR; the TCRdb copy retains only in-frame clones and omits some. Of 300,000 to 500,000 clones listed, over 75% are singletons. The CDR3 runs 13 residues. V lost 5 bases, J lost 5 bases, and 12 bases lay in between. Germline loops: CDR1 KGHSH, CDR2 LQKENI. The sequence came from a woman in her thirties or forties with acute COVID-19. Sequencing was done on a sample of PBMCs or T cells enriched from blood (not recorded which). V usage is TRBV18 and J usage is TRBJ1-2; a possible D gene is TRBD1 (6 bases). CDR3 in amino acids: CASSVPGDYGYTF. CDR3 coding DNA: TGTGCCAGCTCAGTGCCAGGGGATTATGGCTACACCTTC.